These 12 T cell receptor beta chains share one sample of origin, sequenced in a study of T-cell reconstitution after alpha-beta-depleted transplantation in children (dated by TCRdb to 2016 to 2018). Receptor libraries were prepared by PCR. Sequencing instrument: Illumina HiSeq 2500. To normalize quantification of the TCRbeta repertoire, the TCR libraries were built with molecular barcoding that relied on unique molecular identifiers. The raw public data were reprocessed by TCRdb itself: fastp quality trimming at Q25, MiXCR clonotype calling, in-frame beta chains only. Identical CDR3 protein sequences are pooled into one entry, listed with their most common genes and DNA. This sample comprises about 830,000 distinct CDR3 sequences, less than 20% of them detected only once. The top ten constitute about 5% of the sample. The sample's treatment or condition, from its label and the paper: allogeneic hematopoietic cell transplantation with graft depleted of TCRalphabeta T cells and CD19 B cells.

The sample here was PBMCs, mostly from graft donor cells, taken 360 days after TCRalphabeta/CD19-depleted stem cell transplant. Receptors were obtained from a male patient aged 10 to 17 who had a stem cell transplant for acute lymphoblastic leukemia, so the T cells may come from the graft donor.

This chain links TRBV4-1 with TRBJ2-5, with a tentative D call TRBD1 (5 bases). Looked up from germline, CDR1 is MGHRA and CDR2 is YSYEKL. The CDR3 length is 18 residues. V shed 0 bases and J shed 2 bases, with 19 bases lying between them. This CDR3 reads CASSQDRSGFEWQETQYF. The CDR3 DNA sequence: TGCGCCAGCAGCCAAGATCGGTCAGGGTTTGAATGGCAAGAGACCCAGTACTTC.

This clonotype was counted a few times. The J gene is TRBJ2-7, the V gene TRBV13; a weak D match, TRBD1 (6 bases). Germline CDR1 is PRHDT and CDR2 is FYEKMQ (reference sequence). With 6 bases removed from V and 5 bases from J, the gap between germline ends came to 23 bases. This CDR3 comprises 16 residues. CDR3 in amino acids: CASRLQGTQLPDEQYF. In DNA, the CDR3 is TGTGCCAGCAGACTACAGGGAACCCAGCTCCCCGACGAGCAGTACTTC.

This clonotype was observed a few times. The chain joins TRBV9 to TRBJ2-5; no reliable D call. There are 14 residues in the CDR3. Germline CDR1 SGDLS, CDR2 YYNGEE. V was pared by 3 bases and J by 4 bases, with 13 bases between. The CDR3 sequence: CASSGSARVETQYF. For the CDR3, the DNA is TGTGCCAGCAGCGGATCGGCCCGGGTAGAGACCCAGTACTTC.

This rearrangement joins TRBV19 to TRBJ2-1; 9 bases fit TRBD2. Trimming at V came to 0 bases and at J to 2 bases, leaving 5 bases not matched to a gene. CDR1 LNHDA and CDR2 SQIVND come from the germline V gene (reference sequence). The CDR3 loop spans 17 amino acids. The CDR3 DNA follows: TGTGCCAGTAGTATAGATACTAGCGGGCTCCCCTACAATGAGCAGTTCTTC. Translated, it gives CASSIDTSGLPYNEQFF.

This clonotype has at least ten counts. The chain uses TRBV7-8 and TRBJ2-1; 8 bases map to TRBD2. This CDR3 contains 18 residues. With 5 bases clipped from V and 1 base from J, the junction kept 13 bases outside the gene matches. Per germline, CDR1 SGHVS and CDR2 FQNEAQ. The CDR3 sequence: CASSSSGAPGKSYNEQFF. The CDR3 DNA follows: TGTGCCAGCAGCAGTAGCGGGGCCCCGGGTAAATCCTACAATGAGCAGTTCTTC. Full variable domain (missing parts from reference TRBV7-8 and TRBJ2-1): GAGVSQSPRYKVAKRGQDVALRCDPISGHVSLFWYQQALGQGPEFLTYFQNEAQLDKSGLPSDRFFAERPEGSVSTLKIQRTQQEDSAVYLCASSSSGAPGKSYNEQFFGPGTRLTVL.

The genes are TRBV18 and TRBJ2-1, with TRBD2 identical over 9 bases. Germline V gene lookup returns CDR1 KGHSH and CDR2 LQKENI. This CDR3 is 15 amino acids long. Losses at the gene ends were 4 bases for V and 7 bases for J; bases not matched to a gene: 8. The CDR3 here is CASSRGVAGGNEQFF. CDR3 nucleotide sequence: TGTGCCAGCTCACGGGGAGTCGCGGGAGGGAATGAGCAGTTCTTC.

This clonotype was seen only a few times. This rearrangement joins TRBV5-1 to TRBJ2-1; D might be TRBD1 or TRBD2, each matching 6 bases. CDR1 is SGHRS and CDR2 is YFSETQ in the germline V gene. V lost 0 bases and J lost 8, with 9 bases in between. This CDR3 spans 13 amino acids. CDR3 sequence (DNA): TGCGCCAGCAGCTTGGCCCGGGGGCATGAGCAGTTCTTC. Its translation is CASSLARGHEQFF.

The chain links TRBV15 to TRBJ2-7, with 7 bases identical to TRBD1. The CDR3 has 15 residues. The V gene's germline CDR1 is LNHNV and CDR2 YYDKDF (reference sequence). With V trimmed by 5 bases and J by 4 bases, 11 bases remained unmatched. Here the CDR3 DNA reads TGTGCCACCAGCCCCACCGGGACAGTAGGGTACGAGCAGTACTTC. As protein: CATSPTGTVGYEQYF. The variable domain in full, with the rest retrieved from reference TRBV15 and TRBJ2-7, is DAMVIQNPRYQVTQFGKPVTLSCSQTLNHNVMYWYQQKSSQAPKLLFHYYDKDFNNEADTPDNFQSRRPNTSFCFLDIRSPGLGDTAMYLCATSPTGTVGYEQYFGPGTRLTVT.

V usage is TRBV5-1 and J usage is TRBJ1-3; D unresolved. CDR1 is SGHRS and CDR2 is YFSETQ in the germline V gene. V dropped 0 bases and J dropped 8 bases, with 12 bases sitting between them. The CDR3 runs 14 residues. In DNA, the CDR3 is TGCGCCAGCAGCTTGGCCAGTAGGAAGGACACCATATATTTT. As protein: CASSLASRKDTIYF.

The chain has TRBV29-1 and TRBJ2-2; possibly TRBD1 for D (7 bases). Germline lookup yields CDR1 SQVTM and CDR2 ANQGSEA. The CDR3 totals 15 residues. Trimming removed 1 base at V and 2 bases at J, with 11 bases between. CDR3 nucleotide sequence: TGCAGCGTTGAAGGGGGGGACAGAAACACCGGGGAGCTGTTTTTT. Protein product: CSVEGGDRNTGELFF.

J is TRBJ1-3 and V is TRBV2; D unclear. The CDR3 is made up of 17 amino acids. The germline gives CDR1 SNHLY, CDR2 FYNNEI. Deletions cut 2 bases from V and 2 bases from J, with 16 bases between. For the CDR3, the DNA is TGTGCCAGCAGTGAAAGCTCGTTCACGACCCCTGGAAACACCATATATTTT. Its translation: CASSESSFTTPGNTIYF.

This clonotype showed up just a few times. This chain uses TRBV2 with TRBJ1-5, with D possibly TRBD1 on 5 matching bases. Germline CDR1 SNHLY, CDR2 FYNNEI. The V and J ends lost 0 bases and 0 bases respectively, with 12 bases between them. The CDR3 spans 17 residues. CDR3 in amino acids: CASSEASQAYSNQPQHF. The DNA of the CDR3 is TGTGCCAGCAGTGAAGCGTCACAGGCCTATAGCAATCAGCCCCAGCATTTT.